These T cell receptor beta chains were read from a single sample in a study of cytomegalovirus exposure and HLA in healthy donors. Some clones are missing from TCRdb's copy, which holds only in-frame ones; the method was immunoSEQ multiplex PCR. Found here are more than 300,000 clones, 86% of them singletons; the top ten hold under 0.85%. The sample comprised PBMCs. These TCRs come from a woman aged 18 to 35 in good health and CMV-seronegative. Each CDR3 is given with its conserved first and last residue. Fields, in order: clone size, V gene, J gene, D gene, CDR3 length, CDR3 DNA, CDR3 protein. A D gene is named only where the DNA matches it firmly. Clone size is not always given. Where it is, it says once, few, many or a class for expanded clones.

once	TRBV5-1	TRBJ1-4	.	16	TGCGCCAGCAGCTTACAGCCAAGCCTCTCTAATGAAAAACTGTTTTTT	CASSLQPSLSNEKLFF
once	TRBV7-9	TRBJ1-2	.	15	TGTGCCAGCAGCTTAAGTCTAGGGGCTTCCTATGGCTACACCTTC	CASSLSLGASYGYTF
.	TRBV18	TRBJ2-3	.	12	TGTGCCAGCTCACCGAGGGCGGATACGCAGTATTTT	CASSPRADTQYF
.	TRBV4-3	TRBJ2-3	TRBD2	18	TGCGCCAGCAGCCAGACTTTCGCGCTAGCGGGAGATTCAGATACGCAGTATTTT	CASSQTFALAGDSDTQYF
.	TRBV6-1	TRBJ1-3	TRBD1	19	TGTGCCAGCAGTGAATGGCGGCAGGGGGGACCTAGTGGAGGAAACACCATATATTTT	CASSEWRQGGPSGGNTIYF
few	TRBV5-1	TRBJ2-7	.	15	TGCGCCAGCAGCTTGGCCGGCGGACTAACCTACGAGCAGTACTTC	CASSLAGGLTYEQYF
.	TRBV27	TRBJ2-7	.	17	TGTGCCAGCAGTCCCTCGGTAGGAGCGGCCCCCTCCTACGAGCAGTACTTC	CASSPSVGAAPSYEQYF
.	TRBV2	TRBJ2-1	.	16	TGTGCCAGCAGTGAGGGGCGGACAGCCCTTTACAATGAGCAGTTCTTC	CASSEGRTALYNEQFF
.	TRBV11-2	TRBJ2-7	.	14	TGTGCCAGCAGCGCCCAGGATGTCACCTACGAGCAGTACTTC	CASSAQDVTYEQYF
.	TRBV28	TRBJ2-7	.	14	TGTGCCAGCAGAGCGACTGTAAGCTCCTACGAGCAGTACTTC	CASRATVSSYEQYF
.	TRBV5-4	TRBJ2-1	TRBD2	14	TGTGCCAGCAGCACCGGGACTAGCGGAAGCGAGCAGTTCTTC	CASSTGTSGSEQFF
.	TRBV28	TRBJ2-7	TRBD2	15	TGTGCCAGCAGTAAGATAGCGGGAGGGACCTACGAGCAGTACTTC	CASSKIAGGTYEQYF
.	TRBV27	TRBJ2-3	.	13	TGTGCCAGCAGTTTATCCGGCACAGATACGCAGTATTTT	CASSLSGTDTQYF
.	TRBV5-1	TRBJ2-7	.	12	TGCGCCAGCAGCTTGTTTAGCAGCGAGCAGTACTTC	CASSLFSSEQYF
.	TRBV10-3	TRBJ2-7	TRBD2	16	TGTGCCATCAGTGATAGGACTAGCGGGAGATTACTCGAGCAGTACTTC	CAISDRTSGRLLEQYF
.	TRBV10-3	TRBJ2-3	.	15	TGTGCCATCAGTGAGTCCGACGGAGGCACAGATACGCAGTATTTT	CAISESDGGTDTQYF
once	TRBV4-3	TRBJ1-1	.	15	TGCGCCAGCAGCCTCGAGCAGGGGCAGTGGACTGAAGCTTTCTTT	CASSLEQGQWTEAFF
.	TRBV29-1	TRBJ2-1	.	14	TGCAGCATCCGGCGGGACAGCACTTTTTTTGAGCAGTTCTTC	CSIRRDSTFFEQFF
.	TRBV18	TRBJ2-7	TRBD2	15	TGTGCCAGCTCACCCCTCGGTAGCGGGGCTGACGAGCAGTACTTC	CASSPLGSGADEQYF
.	TRBV5-6	TRBJ2-7	TRBD2	16	TGTGCCAGCAGCTTGGGACTAGCGGGAGTGATCTACGAGCAGTACTTC	CASSLGLAGVIYEQYF
once	TRBV7-6	TRBJ2-5	.	15	TGTGCCAGCAGCTACCAAAGCGGAACCCAAGAGACCCAGTACTTC	CASSYQSGTQETQYF
once	TRBV6-1	TRBJ2-1	TRBD2	18	TGTGCCAGCAGTGGGGGGACTAGCGGGAGTGTCTCCTACAATGAGCAGTTCTTC	CASSGGTSGSVSYNEQFF
few	TRBV12-5	TRBJ1-2	TRBD1	17	TGTGCTAGTGGTTTGCAGGGCAGGGGGCGAAGGGTTTATGGCTACACCTTC	CASGLQGRGRRVYGYTF
once	TRBV6-6	TRBJ1-5	.	16	TGTGCCAGCAGTTACCCCCCAGGGAGGATCAATCAGCCCCAGCATTTT	CASSYPPGRINQPQHF
.	TRBV5-5	TRBJ1-2	.	14	TGTGCCAGCAGCTTCGGAGGGGCTAACTATGGCTACACCTTC	CASSFGGANYGYTF
.	TRBV18	TRBJ1-1	.	13	TGTGCCAGCTCACCAATGAGGAACACTGAAGCTTTCTTT	CASSPMRNTEAFF
.	TRBV7-2	TRBJ1-3	.	15	TGTGCCAGCAACCCCTGGGGGGGGGCTGGAAACACCATATATTTT	CASNPWGGAGNTIYF
.	TRBV6-5	TRBJ1-1	.	16	TGTGCCAGCAGTTACTCGACAGGCCCCCTTGGCACTGAAGCTTTCTTT	CASSYSTGPLGTEAFF
once	TRBV29-1	TRBJ2-7	.	13	TGCAGCGTTGGCGGGAACACCTCCTACGAGCAGTACTTC	CSVGGNTSYEQYF
.	TRBV6-1	TRBJ1-2	TRBD1	14	TGTGCCAGCAGTGATAGGACAGGGGGCGTTGGCTACACCTTC	CASSDRTGGVGYTF
.	TRBV6-6	TRBJ2-1	TRBD2	14	TGTGCCAGCAGTCCCGGGACTAGCGACAATGAGCAGTTCTTC	CASSPGTSDNEQFF
once	TRBV5-6	TRBJ2-1	TRBD1	14	TGTGCCAGCAGCAGGGACAGGTCCCCCAATGAGCAGTTCTTC	CASSRDRSPNEQFF
.	TRBV2	TRBJ1-5	.	15	TGTGCCAGCACCCCTCAGGGGAATAGCAATCAGCCCCAGCATTTT	CASTPQGNSNQPQHF
.	TRBV7-9	TRBJ2-7	.	11	TGTGCCAGCAGCTTACGCTACGAGCAGTACTTC	CASSLRYEQYF
.	TRBV6-6	TRBJ2-1	.	16	TGTGCCAGCAGTTACTCGCCTCGACTAGGATACAATGAGCAGTTCTTC	CASSYSPRLGYNEQFF
.	TRBV4-3	TRBJ2-6	.	14	TGCGCCAGCAGTTCCCACTCTGGGGCCAACGTCCTGACTTTC	CASSSHSGANVLTF
.	TRBV9	TRBJ2-1	TRBD2	15	TGTGCCAGCAGCCCCCTAGCGGGAGTTGCCAATGAGCAGTTCTTC	CASSPLAGVANEQFF
once	TRBV28	TRBJ2-1	TRBD2	15	TGTGCCAGCAGGTTGTTAGCGGGAGCGAAAAATGAGCAGTTCTTC	CASRLLAGAKNEQFF
.	TRBV7-2	TRBJ1-2	.	13	TGTGCCAGCAGCCCCGGTCCCTATGTGGGCTACACCTTC	CASSPGPYVGYTF
once	TRBV27	TRBJ1-5	.	15	TGTGCCAGCAGTTTAGCCGGAGCTAGCAATCAGCCCCAGCATTTT	CASSLAGASNQPQHF
.	TRBV7-8	TRBJ1-2	.	14	TGTGCCAGCAGCGAGTACTCAGGGGTCTATGGCTACACCTTC	CASSEYSGVYGYTF
.	TRBV27	TRBJ1-5	.	16	TGTGCCAGCAGTTCATTTGACACAGGGTTCAATCAGCCCCAGCATTTT	CASSSFDTGFNQPQHF
.	TRBV6-5	TRBJ1-1	TRBD1	14	TGTGCCAGCAGAATCGGGACAGGGATGAGCGGAGCTTTCTTT	CASRIGTGMSGAFF
.	TRBV11-3	TRBJ2-3	TRBD2	17	TGTGCCAGCAGCTTAGGCCTAGCGGGAGGGACGACAGATACGCAGTATTTT	CASSLGLAGGTTDTQYF
.	TRBV7-2	TRBJ1-1	.	13	TGTGCCAGCAGTTCACAGAGGAACACTGAAGCTTTCTTT	CASSSQRNTEAFF
.	TRBV5-1	TRBJ2-1	TRBD2	16	TGCGCCAGCAGCGCTCCCGGGCTAGCGGGAGTGCATGAGCAGTTCTTC	CASSAPGLAGVHEQFF
.	TRBV5-1	TRBJ2-5	TRBD2	16	TGCGCCAGCAGCCCGGGACTAGCGACAAACCAAGAGACCCAGTACTTC	CASSPGLATNQETQYF